What follows is one TCR beta chain and its context. The CDR3 consists of 16 residues. Trimming took off 3 bases at V and 1 base at J, with 15 bases between the two ends. The data derive from a study of CD8 T cells in Susac syndrome. On the study more broadly: Patients with Susac syndrome were therapy-naive, treated with corticosteroids, or treated with intravenous immunoglobulin alone when blood was collected.

TCR beta sequences were obtained from blood CD8+ and CD4+ T cells. TEMRA cells were FACS-enriched and CD8+ and CD4+ T cells negatively isolated. Random hexamers were used to reverse transcribe an amount of roughly 0.5 to 1 ug RNA. Multiplex PCR with immunoSEQ amplified the TCR beta CDR3 across 54 Vbeta and 13 Jbeta. TCRdb passed the immunoSEQ multiplex PCR reads through MiXCR, listing each CDR3 protein once. This sample has over 150,000 distinct CDR3 sequences, with just under 95% found just once. The sequenced sample was CD4+ T cells from PBMCs. The genes are TRBV12-3 or TRBV12-4 and TRBJ2-5; tentative D call: TRBD2 (6 bases). The clonotype was recovered from a human donor with Susac syndrome. CDR3 loop: CASSLGSRRGQETQYF. The CDR3 coding sequence is TGTGCCAGCAGTTTGGGGTCCAGGCGGGGCCAAGAGACCCAGTACTTC.